This entry lists 10 T cell receptor beta chains sequenced from one sample in a study of beta chain features in type 1 diabetes. Their antigen targets remain unknown. Every isolated RNA sample was fully reverse transcribed, so sequencing captured expressed TCRB transcripts. Sequenced by immunoSEQ multiplex PCR; TCRdb stores in-frame clones only, minus some. The table shows 150,000 to 200,000 clones, with 6.5% to 10% occurring only once. Study conclusions and caveats: For Type 1 diabetes patients, all four CD4+ subsets carried TCRB CDR3s that were moderately but significantly shorter.

The sequencing input was central memory CD4+ T cells from blood. The receptors were sampled from a woman between 18 and 29 years old with type 1 diabetes.

The chain employs TRBV5-4 and TRBJ2-7; the match to TRBD2 covers 7 bases. Per the germline V gene, CDR1 is SGHNT and CDR2 is YYREEE (reference sequence). The J segment lost 6 bases and the V segment lost 2 bases, leaving 5 bases of the junction unmatched. The CDR3 extends over 13 amino acids. This chain's CDR3 is CASSFGLGVEQYF. The CDR3, as DNA: TGTGCCAGCAGCTTCGGACTAGGAGTCGAGCAGTACTTC.

The rearrangement links TRBV30 to TRBJ2-5; D uncertain. CDR1 and CDR2 (germline): GTSNPN, SVGIG (reference sequence). Between the trimmed V and J ends, which lost 1 base and 5 bases, there was a span of 11 bases. CDR3 length: 13 residues. The CDR3 DNA follows: TGTGCCTGGAGTGCAGCAGGAACCGAGACCCAGTACTTC. Encoded protein: CAWSAAGTETQYF.

The rearrangement uses TRBV30 and TRBJ2-1, with 10 bases that match TRBD1. The V and J ends lost 4 bases and 4 bases, in that order; junction bases with no gene match: 16. The CDR3 sequence is 18 residues long. Germline V gives CDR1 GTSNPN, CDR2 SVGIG (reference sequence). In DNA, the CDR3 is TGTGCCTGGACATATGGGACAGGGGCGTGGGTGGGGTACAATGAGCAGTTCTTC. Its protein is CAWTYGTGAWVGYNEQFF.

The chain is built from TRBV9 and TRBJ2-7; TRBD1 might be the D (5 bases). With 4 bases removed from V and 2 bases from J, the gap between germline ends came to 10 bases. The CDR3 runs to 13 residues. Germline values: CDR1 SGDLS, CDR2 YYNGEE. CDR3 nucleotides: TGTGCCAGCAGCCTAACGACAGCCTACGAGCAGTACTTC. Translating it yields CASSLTTAYEQYF.

The chain recombines TRBV19 with TRBJ2-1; perhaps TRBD1 as D (5 bases). The V end lost 4 bases, the J end lost 8 bases, and 9 bases lay between the germline ends. This CDR3 comprises 12 residues. Germline CDR1 is LNHDA and CDR2 is SQIVND (reference sequence). The CDR3 sequence is CASSTSGYEQFF. The CDR3 bases are TGTGCCAGTAGTACGTCAGGGTATGAGCAGTTCTTC.

The chain joins TRBV4-3 to TRBJ2-5, with 8 bases that match TRBD2. CDR1 and CDR2 from the germline V gene are LGHNA and YSLEER. Unmatched junction bases numbered 4, after V lost 0 bases and J lost 1 base. CDR3 length: 16 residues. The CDR3 DNA reads as TGCGCCAGCAGCCAAGAGGCTAGCGGGTTCCAAGAGACCCAGTACTTC. Amino acid sequence: CASSQEASGFQETQYF.

This clone was counted between two and nine times. The chain employs TRBV2 and TRBJ1-2; 10 nucleotides line up with TRBD1. The CDR3 runs to 14 residues. J was trimmed by 7 bases and V by 0 bases; bases with no gene match: 2. Germline V gene lookup returns CDR1 SNHLY and CDR2 FYNNEI. CDR3 region: CASSEARQGAGYTF. The CDR3 DNA is TGTGCCAGCAGTGAAGCTAGACAGGGGGCTGGCTACACCTTC.

This clone has a handful of counts. The germline gene is not matched at one end of the junction; a read error may be the cause. The chain joins TRBV7-2 to TRBJ2-7; D remains ambiguous. Per the germline V gene, CDR1 is SGHTA and CDR2 is FQGNSA. This CDR3 contains 12 residues. This CDR3 reads CASSYQSSEQYF. DNA for the CDR3: TGTGCCAGCAGCTACCAGTCCTCCGAGCAGTACTTC.

This sequence joins TRBV5-6 and TRBJ2-3; 7 positions agree with TRBD2. Germline loops: CDR1 SGHDT, CDR2 YYEEEE. The length of the CDR3 is 14 residues. The V gene end was trimmed by 6 bases and the J gene end by 2 bases; junction bases not matched to a gene: 6. The DNA for the CDR3 is TGTGCCAGCACCTGGGGGGGGAACACAGATACGCAGTATTTT. Translating gives CASTWGGNTDTQYF.

In its sample, this clone was seen a few times. The chain couples TRBV4-2 to TRBJ1-5; D ambiguous. The CDR3 is 14 amino acids. CDR1 is LGHNA, CDR2 YNFKEQ, per germline. Trimming stripped 0 bases from V and 4 bases from J, with 7 bases between. CDR3 sequence reads: CASSQDRGNQPQHF. The CDR3 bases are TGTGCCAGCAGCCAAGATCGAGGAAATCAGCCCCAGCATTTT.